The subject of this entry is one T cell receptor beta chain. What it binds is unknown. The junction and the germline gene differ at one end; a read error may be behind it. This specimen belongs to a study of T cells after yellow fever vaccination. Study conclusions and caveats: Booster sampling recovered most clones from primary vaccination (96% CD4, approximately 90% CD8). Abundant clonotypes from the bulk population could have been carried over as contaminants into FACS-sorted repertoires.

TCRdb passed the 5' RACE reads through MiXCR, listing each CDR3 protein once. The sample records 300,000 to 400,000 distinct CDR3 sequences, roughly 8.7% being singletons. This CDR3 contains 16 residues. Germline assignment: CDR1 SGHRS and CDR2 YFSETQ. V is TRBV5-1 and J is TRBJ2-1; weak D call: TRBD1 (6 bases). The input for sequencing was PBMCs, taken on the day of the first yellow fever vaccination. The TCR sequence derives from a man younger than 30 who received the YFV17D yellow fever vaccine. In nucleotides, the CDR3 is TGCGCCAGCAGGCGCCCCAGGGTGGGGGCCTACGATGAGCAGTTCTTC. Amino acids: CASRRPRVGAYDEQFF.